This T cell receptor (beta chain) was sequenced during a study of neurological immune-mediated disorders. Whole-study context: Within the group of 34 multiple sclerosis patients, roughly 30 were relapsing-remitting, while 3 were secondary progressive. Whole-study results and caveats: Association of the multiple sclerosis repertoire cluster with clinical or MRI features was not observed for any feature. One cluster of related CDR3 sequences contained, by phylogenetic grouping, the repertoires of 18 of 34 multiple sclerosis patients and formed a possible signature. The most TCR clonal expansion was seen in HTLV-1-associated myelopathy, and the least was seen in multiple sclerosis, which fell below healthy controls.

This clonotype was detected many times. The antigen is unknown. TCRdb fed the 5' RACE reads into MiXCR, producing one record per CDR3 protein. The data hold about 55,000 distinct CDR3 sequences, with less than 5% observed a single time. Looked up from germline, CDR1 is LGHNT and CDR2 is FRNRAP. The V gene end was trimmed by 1 base and the J gene end by 1 base; junction bases not matched to a gene: 12. This CDR3 comprises 20 residues. The sequencing input was PBMCs. The origin of this receptor is a man aged 50-60 years with multiple sclerosis. The chain uses TRBV12-5 and TRBJ2-2; TRBD2 matches 10 bases. In DNA form, the CDR3 reads TGTGCTAGTGGTTTGGGGGGGGCGTCTAGCGGGAGATGGAACACCGGGGAGCTGTTTTTT. It translates to CASGLGGASSGRWNTGELFF.